A single sample is the source of the 12 T cell receptor beta chains below, sequenced in a study of cytotoxic CD8 clonotypes in ibrutinib-treated CLL. Only in-frame clones appear in the TCRdb table, and some are missing; sequencing was by immunoSEQ multiplex PCR. This repertoire shows roughly 300,000 clones, 76% found once; its top ten account for about 5.7%. The sample in question was PBMCs, obtained at disease progression, from a patient treated with ibrutinib. These receptor sequences come from a human donor with chronic lymphocytic leukemia.

The chain joins TRBV9 to TRBJ2-1, with D tentatively TRBD1 or TRBD2 (5 bases each). The germline V and J ends were trimmed by 7 bases and 5 bases, with 16 bases remaining between them. This CDR3 is 14 amino acids long. Germline loops: CDR1 SGDLS, CDR2 YYNGEE. The CDR3 bases are TGTGCCAGCGGCCTGACCGGGGCCAACAATGAGCAGTTCTTC. Translation gives CASGLTGANNEQFF.

The chain has TRBV4-1 and TRBJ2-7, with a tentative D call TRBD2 (6 bases). Germline V gene lookup returns CDR1 MGHRA and CDR2 YSYEKL. Between the trimmed V and J ends, which lost 0 bases and 2 bases, there was a span of 17 bases. This CDR3 is built from 17 residues. CDR3 nucleotides: TGCGCCAGCAGCCAAGAAAGCCAGGGACTCCTTCCCTACGAGCAGTACTTC. Protein sequence: CASSQESQGLLPYEQYF.

The chain has TRBV19 and TRBJ2-7, with unresolved D. With 5 bases removed from V and 7 bases from J, the gap between germline ends came to 12 bases. The germline V gene encodes CDR1 LNHDA and CDR2 SQIVND (reference sequence). The CDR3 loop spans 12 amino acids. CDR3 bases: TGTGCCAGTAGTCCACCGTCTTGGGAGCAGTACTTC. It yields the protein CASSPPSWEQYF. Filled out from reference TRBV19 and TRBJ2-7, the complete variable domain reads DGGITQSPKYLFRKEGQNVTLSCEQNLNHDAMYWYRQDPGQGLRLIYYSQIVNDFQKGDIAEGYSVSREKKESFPLTVTSAQKNPTAFYLCASSPPSWEQYFGPGTRLTVT.

The chain has TRBV7-3 and TRBJ1-1, with 12 nucleotides matching TRBD1. This CDR3 region has 17 residues. V dropped 5 bases and J dropped 1; count of bases not matched to a gene: 8. Germline V gene lookup returns CDR1 SGHTA and CDR2 FQGTGA. CDR3 protein: CASSPGPGQGANTEAFF. CDR3 bases: TGTGCCAGCAGCCCCGGTCCGGGACAGGGGGCGAACACTGAAGCTTTCTTT.

The chain is built from TRBV7-3 and TRBJ2-1, with 8 bases lining up with TRBD2. Germline V gene lookup returns CDR1 SGHTA and CDR2 FQGTGA. The V gene end was trimmed by 1 base and the J gene end by 5 bases; junction bases not matched to a gene: 4. The CDR3 loop spans 15 amino acids. The CDR3 region has the DNA TGTGCCAGCAGCTTAATTGGGACTAGGGACAATGAGCAGTTCTTC. Amino acid sequence: CASSLIGTRDNEQFF.

The chain employs TRBV4-1 and TRBJ2-3, with no clear D. Germline CDR1 reads MGHRA; CDR2 reads YSYEKL. This CDR3 comprises 14 residues. The germline V and J ends were trimmed by 2 bases and 0 bases, with 6 bases remaining between them. The CDR3 region is CASSQSTSTDTQYF. The CDR3 nucleotides are TGCGCCAGCAGCCAATCGACTAGCACAGATACGCAGTATTTT.

The rearrangement uses TRBV25-1 and TRBJ1-4, with D uncertain. Per germline, CDR1 MGHDK and CDR2 SYGVNS. CDR3 size: 12 residues. Between the trimmed V and J ends, which lost 1 base and 8 bases, there was a span of 5 bases. The CDR3 nucleotides are TGTGCCAGCAGTGAATTCGGGGAAAAACTGTTTTTT. Its translation is CASSEFGEKLFF.

This clone was seen a few times. The chain links TRBV9 to TRBJ2-3; no clear D. The CDR3 is 14 amino acids. Looked up from germline, CDR1 is SGDLS and CDR2 is YYNGEE. Trimming left V 0 bases short and J 4 bases short, with 9 bases between. DNA of the CDR3: TGTGCCAGCAGCGTAGGCGAGGCGTCAGATACGCAGTATTTT. Amino acids: CASSVGEASDTQYF.

The chain combines TRBV4-1 with TRBJ2-1; no clear D gene. The germline CDR1 and CDR2 sequences are MGHRA and YSYEKL. CDR3 length: 15 residues. V lost 4 bases and J lost 6, with 16 bases in between. In DNA form, the CDR3 reads TGCGCCAGCAGCCCCCGTAAGGCGGTGGTCAATGAGCAGTTCTTC. Encoded protein: CASSPRKAVVNEQFF.

The V call is TRBV11-2, the J call TRBJ2-2, with D possibly being TRBD2 (6 bases). Germline V lookup: CDR1 SGHAT, CDR2 FQNNGV. Trimming stripped 3 bases from V and 2 bases from J, with 10 bases between. The CDR3 length is 15 residues. CDR3 residues: CASSLGTLNTGELFF. The CDR3 coding sequence is TGTGCCAGCAGCTTGGGGACTCTAAACACCGGGGAGCTGTTTTTT. Full variable domain (rest looked up from reference TRBV11-2 and TRBJ2-2): EAGVAQSPRYKIIEKRQSVAFWCNPISGHATLYWYQQILGQGPKLLIQFQNNGVVDDSQLPKDRFSAERLKGVDSTLKIQPAKLEDSAVYLCASSLGTLNTGELFFGEGSRLTVL.

The chain joins TRBV11-2 to TRBJ2-1, with TRBD1 identical over 7 bases. In germline, CDR1 is SGHAT, CDR2 FQNNGV. Trimming took 1 base from V and 8 from J; bases not matched to a gene: 8. CDR3 length: 15 residues. The CDR3 reads CASSLVIDRDDEQFF. The CDR3 region has the DNA TGTGCCAGCAGCTTAGTGATCGACAGGGACGATGAGCAGTTCTTC.

As to this clone: One end of the junction is discordant with germline, which a read error may explain. The CDR3 DNA is TGTGCCAGCTCCCCACAGACCGGACAGTCGCCTTTAGGGGAAAAACTGTTTTTT. Translated: CASSPQTGQSPLGEKLFF. This chain links TRBV18 with TRBJ1-4, with a possible D match to TRBD1 (6 bases). Per germline, CDR1 KGHSH and CDR2 LQKENI. CDR3 length: 18 amino acids.